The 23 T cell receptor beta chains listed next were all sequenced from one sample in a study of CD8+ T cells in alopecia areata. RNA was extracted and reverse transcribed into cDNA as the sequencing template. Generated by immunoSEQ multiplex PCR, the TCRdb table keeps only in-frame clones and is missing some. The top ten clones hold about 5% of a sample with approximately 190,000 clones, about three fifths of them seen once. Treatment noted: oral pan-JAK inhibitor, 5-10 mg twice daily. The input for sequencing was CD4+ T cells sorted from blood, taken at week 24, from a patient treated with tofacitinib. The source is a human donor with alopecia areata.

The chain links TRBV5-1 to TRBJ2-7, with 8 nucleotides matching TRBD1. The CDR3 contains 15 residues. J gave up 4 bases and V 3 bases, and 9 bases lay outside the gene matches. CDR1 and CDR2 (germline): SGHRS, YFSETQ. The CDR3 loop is CASSSLGQAIYEQYF. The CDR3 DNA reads TGCGCCAGCAGCTCCTTGGGACAGGCGATATACGAGCAGTACTTC. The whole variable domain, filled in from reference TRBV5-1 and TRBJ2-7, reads KAGVTQTPRYLIKTRGQQVTLSCSPISGHRSVSWYQQTPGQGLQFLFEYFSETQRNKGNFPGRFSGRQFSNSRSEMNVSTLELGDSALYLCASSSLGQAIYEQYFGPGTRLTVT.

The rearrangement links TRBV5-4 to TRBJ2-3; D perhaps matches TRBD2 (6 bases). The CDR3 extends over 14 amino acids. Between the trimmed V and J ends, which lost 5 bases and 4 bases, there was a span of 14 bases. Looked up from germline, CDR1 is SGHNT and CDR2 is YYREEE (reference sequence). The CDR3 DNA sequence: TGTGCCAGCAGGAAAAGCGGGTCGGCAGATACGCAGTATTTT. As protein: CASRKSGSADTQYF.

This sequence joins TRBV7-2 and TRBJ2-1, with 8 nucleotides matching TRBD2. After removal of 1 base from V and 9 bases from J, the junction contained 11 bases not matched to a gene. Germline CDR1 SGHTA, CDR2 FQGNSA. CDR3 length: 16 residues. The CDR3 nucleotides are TGTGCCAGCAGCTTAGGTTTAGACGGGGGGGGAAGTGAGCAGTTCTTC. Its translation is CASSLGLDGGGSEQFF.

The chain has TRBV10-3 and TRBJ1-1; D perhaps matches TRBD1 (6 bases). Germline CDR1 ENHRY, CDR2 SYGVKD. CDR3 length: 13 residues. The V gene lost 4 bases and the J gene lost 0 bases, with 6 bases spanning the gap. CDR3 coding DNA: TGTGCCATCAGTGGGACAGTGAACACTGAAGCTTTCTTT. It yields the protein CAISGTVNTEAFF.

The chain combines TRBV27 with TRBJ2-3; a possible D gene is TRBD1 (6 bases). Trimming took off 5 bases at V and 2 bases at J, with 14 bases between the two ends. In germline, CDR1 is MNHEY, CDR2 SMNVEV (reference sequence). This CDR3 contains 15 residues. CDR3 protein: CASSTRTDLTDTQYF. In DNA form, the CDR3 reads TGTGCCAGCAGTACGAGGACAGATCTCACAGATACGCAGTATTTT.

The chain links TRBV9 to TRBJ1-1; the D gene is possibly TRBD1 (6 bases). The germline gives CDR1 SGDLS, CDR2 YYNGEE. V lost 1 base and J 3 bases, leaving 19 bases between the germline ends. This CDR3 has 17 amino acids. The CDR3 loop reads CASSVSVPGAGDTEAFF. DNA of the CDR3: TGTGCCAGCAGCGTATCAGTTCCAGGGGCCGGGGACACTGAAGCTTTCTTT.

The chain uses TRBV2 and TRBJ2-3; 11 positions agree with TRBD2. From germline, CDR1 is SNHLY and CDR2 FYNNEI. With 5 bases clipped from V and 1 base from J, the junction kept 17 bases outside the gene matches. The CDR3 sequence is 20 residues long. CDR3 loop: CASSLMGPYSGGVGTDTQYF. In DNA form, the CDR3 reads TGTGCCAGCAGTCTGATGGGTCCTTATAGCGGGGGGGTCGGCACAGATACGCAGTATTTT.

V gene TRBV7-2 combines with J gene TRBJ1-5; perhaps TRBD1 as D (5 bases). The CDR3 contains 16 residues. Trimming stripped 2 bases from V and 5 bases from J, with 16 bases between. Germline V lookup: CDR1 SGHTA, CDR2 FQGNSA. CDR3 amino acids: CASSLRDPFPDQPQHF. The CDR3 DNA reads TGTGCCAGCAGCTTAAGGGACCCCTTCCCGGATCAGCCCCAGCATTTT. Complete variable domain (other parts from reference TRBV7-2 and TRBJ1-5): GAGVSQSPSNKVTEKGKDVELRCDPISGHTALYWYRQSLGQGLEFLIYFQGNSAPDKSGLPSDRFSAERTGGSVSTLTIQRTQQEDSAVYLCASSLRDPFPDQPQHFGDGTRLSIL.

CDR3 in DNA: TGTGCCAGCAGCTTGACGGGGGGGAGTTACAATGAGCAGTTCTTC. It encodes CASSLTGGSYNEQFF. J is TRBJ2-1 and V is TRBV4-2; 8 bases map to TRBD2. With V trimmed by 5 bases and J by 4 bases, 7 bases remained unmatched. This CDR3 comprises 15 residues. Germline V gene sequence: CDR1 LGHNA, CDR2 YNFKEQ.

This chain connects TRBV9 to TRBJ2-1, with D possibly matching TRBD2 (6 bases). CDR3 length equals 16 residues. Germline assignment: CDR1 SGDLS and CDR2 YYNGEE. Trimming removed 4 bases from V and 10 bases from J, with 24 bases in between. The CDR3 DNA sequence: TGTGCCAGCAGCCTAATGGGGCTAGCGAGGGGTTTAGAGCAGTTCTTC. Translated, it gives CASSLMGLARGLEQFF.

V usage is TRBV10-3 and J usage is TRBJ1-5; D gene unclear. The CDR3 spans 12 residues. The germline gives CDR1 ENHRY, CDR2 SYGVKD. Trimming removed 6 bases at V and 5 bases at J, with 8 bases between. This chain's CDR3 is CAISETDQPQHF. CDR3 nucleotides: TGTGCCATCAGCGAAACAGATCAGCCCCAGCATTTT.

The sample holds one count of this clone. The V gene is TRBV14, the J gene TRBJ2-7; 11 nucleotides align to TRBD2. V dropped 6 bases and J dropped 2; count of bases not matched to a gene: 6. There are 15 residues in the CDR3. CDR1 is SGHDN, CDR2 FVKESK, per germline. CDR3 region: CASRLTSGKAYEQYF. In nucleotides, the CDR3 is TGTGCCAGCAGGTTGACTAGCGGGAAAGCCTACGAGCAGTACTTC. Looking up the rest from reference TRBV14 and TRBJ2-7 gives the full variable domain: EAGVTQFPSHSVIEKGQTVTLRCDPISGHDNLYWYRRVMGKEIKFLLHFVKESKQDESGMPNNRFLAERTGGTYSTLKVQPAELEDSGVYFCASRLTSGKAYEQYFGPGTRLTVT.

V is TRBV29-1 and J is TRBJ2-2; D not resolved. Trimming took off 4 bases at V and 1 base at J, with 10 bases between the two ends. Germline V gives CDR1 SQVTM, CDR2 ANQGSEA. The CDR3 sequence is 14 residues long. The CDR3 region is CSVGKGLNTGELFF. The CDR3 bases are TGCAGCGTTGGTAAGGGATTGAACACCGGGGAGCTGTTTTTT.

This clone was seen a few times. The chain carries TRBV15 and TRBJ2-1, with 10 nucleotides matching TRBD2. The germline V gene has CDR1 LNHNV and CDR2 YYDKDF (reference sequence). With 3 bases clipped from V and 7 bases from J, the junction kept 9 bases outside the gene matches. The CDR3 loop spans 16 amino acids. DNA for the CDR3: TGTGCCACCAGCAGGCGCCCTAGCGGGAGATTGAATGAGCAGTTCTTC. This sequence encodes CATSRRPSGRLNEQFF.

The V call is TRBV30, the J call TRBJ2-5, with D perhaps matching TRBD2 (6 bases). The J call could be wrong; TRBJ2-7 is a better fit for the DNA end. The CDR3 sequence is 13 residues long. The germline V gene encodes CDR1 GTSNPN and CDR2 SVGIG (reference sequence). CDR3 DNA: TGTGCCTGGAGTGTCGGGACTTCCTACGAGCAGTACTTC. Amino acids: CAWSVGTSYEQYF.

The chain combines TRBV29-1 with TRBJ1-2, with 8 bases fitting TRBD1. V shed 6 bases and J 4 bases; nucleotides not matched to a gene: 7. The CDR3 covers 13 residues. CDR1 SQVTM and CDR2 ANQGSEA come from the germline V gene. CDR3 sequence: CSVGQTGAYGYTF. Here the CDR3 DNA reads TGCAGCGTAGGACAGACAGGGGCCTATGGCTACACCTTC.

The CDR3 region has the DNA TGTGCCTGGAGTGAAACTCGAAACACCGGGGAGCTGTTTTTT. Residues: CAWSETRNTGELFF. This sequence joins TRBV30 and TRBJ2-2; no definite D call. Germline CDR1 is GTSNPN and CDR2 is SVGIG (reference sequence). This CDR3 has 14 amino acids. Trimming took off 1 base at V and 2 bases at J, with 8 bases between the two ends.

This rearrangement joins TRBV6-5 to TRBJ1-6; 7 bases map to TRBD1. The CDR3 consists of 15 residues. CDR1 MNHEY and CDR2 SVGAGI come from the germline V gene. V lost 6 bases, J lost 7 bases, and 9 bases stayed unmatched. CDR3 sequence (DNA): TGTGCCAGCAGCCTGGGACAGAGCCTAAATTCACCCCTCCACTTT. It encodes CASSLGQSLNSPLHF.

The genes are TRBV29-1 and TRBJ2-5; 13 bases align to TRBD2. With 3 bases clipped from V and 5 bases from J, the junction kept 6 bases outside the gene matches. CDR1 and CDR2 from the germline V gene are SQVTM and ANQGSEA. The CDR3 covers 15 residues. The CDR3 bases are TGCAGCGTTGAGCTACTAGCGGGGGGGAGGGAGACCCAGTACTTC. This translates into CSVELLAGGRETQYF.

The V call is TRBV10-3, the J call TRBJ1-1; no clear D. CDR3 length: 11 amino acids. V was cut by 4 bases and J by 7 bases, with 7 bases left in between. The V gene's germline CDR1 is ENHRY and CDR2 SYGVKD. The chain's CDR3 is CAISGGGEAFF. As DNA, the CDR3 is TGTGCCATCAGTGGTGGCGGTGAAGCTTTCTTT.

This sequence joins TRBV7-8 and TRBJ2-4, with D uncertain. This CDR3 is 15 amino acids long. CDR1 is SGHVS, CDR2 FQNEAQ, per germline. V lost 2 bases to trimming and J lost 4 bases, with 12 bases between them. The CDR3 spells CASSLTASGKNIQYF. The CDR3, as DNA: TGTGCCAGCAGCTTAACGGCTAGTGGTAAAAACATTCAGTACTTC.

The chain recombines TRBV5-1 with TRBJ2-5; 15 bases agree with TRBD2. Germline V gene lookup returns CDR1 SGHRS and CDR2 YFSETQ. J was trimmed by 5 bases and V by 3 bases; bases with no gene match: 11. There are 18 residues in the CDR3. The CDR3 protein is CASSWPRTSGRAAETQYF. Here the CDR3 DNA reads TGCGCCAGCAGCTGGCCCCGGACTAGCGGGAGGGCCGCGGAGACCCAGTACTTC.

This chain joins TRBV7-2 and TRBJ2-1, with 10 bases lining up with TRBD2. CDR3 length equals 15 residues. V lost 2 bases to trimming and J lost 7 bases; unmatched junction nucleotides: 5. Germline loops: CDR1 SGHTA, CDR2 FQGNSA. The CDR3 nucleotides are TGTGCCAGCAGCTTATGGACTAGCGGCGGAAATGAGCAGTTCTTC. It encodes CASSLWTSGGNEQFF.